Listed below are T cell receptor beta chains from one sample, sequenced in a study of vaccination and CD4 T cells after COVID-19. The antigens these receptors bind are not known. One entry per CDR3 protein, called by TCRdb with MiXCR from the PCR reads. The data hold around 14,000 distinct CDR3 sequences, with around 53% observed a single time. Specimen: CD4+ T cells from blood, cultured in vitro. Receptors originate from a human donor who had recovered from COVID-19. The CDR3 runs from the conserved cysteine through the conserved F or W. D genes are given only for firm matches. The size of a clone is reported for some rows only, either as once, few or many, or as a class for expanded clones.

D gene: .; J gene: TRBJ2-5; clone size: .; V gene: TRBV20-1; CDR3 DNA: TGCAGTGCTAGTCTCGAGGGTGAGACCCAGTACTTC; CDR3 protein: CSASLEGETQYF
D gene: .; J gene: TRBJ1-5; clone size: .; V gene: TRBV30; CDR3 DNA: TGTGCCTGGAGTAGATCGGGAGGGGAGCCCCAGCATTTT; CDR3 protein: CAWSRSGGEPQHF
D gene: .; J gene: TRBJ2-1; clone size: .; V gene: TRBV6-2/TRBV6-3; CDR3 DNA: TGTGCCAGCAGTTACGGGGGAACAGGGATTTCCTACAATGAGCAGTTCTTC; CDR3 protein: CASSYGGTGISYNEQFF
D gene: .; J gene: TRBJ1-2; clone size: few; V gene: TRBV19; CDR3 DNA: TGTGCCAGTAGTTCCCAGGAGAGACAGGCCTATGGCTACACCTTC; CDR3 protein: CASSSQERQAYGYTF
D gene: TRBD1; J gene: TRBJ2-6; clone size: .; V gene: TRBV6-1; CDR3 DNA: TGTGCCAGCAGCCGACAGGGGGGGGCCTCTGGGGCCAACGTCCTGACTTTC; CDR3 protein: CASSRQGGASGANVLTF
D gene: TRBD2; J gene: TRBJ2-5; clone size: few; V gene: TRBV24-1; CDR3 DNA: TGTGCCACCAGTGATGGCGGGAGTCGGGAGACCCAGTACTTC; CDR3 protein: CATSDGGSRETQYF
D gene: .; J gene: TRBJ2-7; clone size: .; V gene: TRBV29-1; CDR3 DNA: TGCAGCGTTGTCACGCCCTCCTACGAGCAGTACTTC; CDR3 protein: CSVVTPSYEQYF
D gene: .; J gene: TRBJ2-1; clone size: few; V gene: TRBV11-2; CDR3 DNA: TGTGCCAGCAGCTCAATCACTAGAGGGCCTTACAATGAGCAGTTCTTC; CDR3 protein: CASSSITRGPYNEQFF
D gene: .; J gene: TRBJ1-2; clone size: .; V gene: TRBV7-3; CDR3 DNA: TGTGCCCATATGGGTTGTGGCTACACCTTC; CDR3 protein: CAHMGCGYTF
D gene: .; J gene: TRBJ1-5; clone size: .; V gene: TRBV28; CDR3 DNA: TGTGCCAGCAGTTTTTACGGTCAGCCCCAGCATTTT; CDR3 protein: CASSFYGQPQHF
D gene: .; J gene: TRBJ1-2; clone size: few; V gene: TRBV6-1; CDR3 DNA: TGTGCCACAAGTAGGGGGGTCCGGGGCAACCTCGATGGCTACACCTTC; CDR3 protein: CATSRGVRGNLDGYTF
D gene: .; J gene: TRBJ2-5; clone size: few; V gene: TRBV20-1; CDR3 DNA: TGCAGTGCTAGAGATCGTAGGGCCCCAGAGACCCAGTACTTC; CDR3 protein: CSARDRRAPETQYF
D gene: .; J gene: TRBJ2-7; clone size: .; V gene: TRBV24-1; CDR3 DNA: TGTGCCACCAGTGGGACTACCACCTACGAGCAGTACTTC; CDR3 protein: CATSGTTTYEQYF
D gene: .; J gene: TRBJ1-1; clone size: .; V gene: TRBV28; CDR3 DNA: TGTGCCAGCAGTTTAGTGGTTTTGGGCACTGAAGCTTTCTTT; CDR3 protein: CASSLVVLGTEAFF
D gene: TRBD1; J gene: TRBJ2-7; clone size: .; V gene: TRBV5-1; CDR3 DNA: TGCGCCAGCAGCTACGGGACAGGGACGGAATACGAGCAGTACTTC; CDR3 protein: CASSYGTGTEYEQYF
D gene: TRBD1; J gene: TRBJ2-4; clone size: .; V gene: TRBV6-1; CDR3 DNA: TGTGCCAGCAGCCGGACAGGGGATCCCAAAAACATTCAGTACTTC; CDR3 protein: CASSRTGDPKNIQYF
D gene: .; J gene: TRBJ2-7; clone size: .; V gene: TRBV4-2; CDR3 DNA: TGTGCCAGCAGCCTGGTGGGTTCCTACGAGCAGTACTTC; CDR3 protein: CASSLVGSYEQYF
D gene: TRBD2; J gene: TRBJ2-1; clone size: .; V gene: TRBV15; CDR3 DNA: TGTGCCACCAGCAGAGGAGGGGAGCGGGAATCAAATGAGCAGTTCTTC; CDR3 protein: CATSRGGERESNEQFF
D gene: .; J gene: TRBJ2-5; clone size: .; V gene: TRBV7-2; CDR3 DNA: TGTGCCAGCAGCCCGGACCTCAAGGGGGAGACCCAGTACTTC; CDR3 protein: CASSPDLKGETQYF
D gene: TRBD1; J gene: TRBJ1-5; clone size: .; V gene: TRBV6-2/TRBV6-3; CDR3 DNA: TGTGCCAGCAGTTACGCAAACAGGGGCCAGCCCCAGCATTTT; CDR3 protein: CASSYANRGQPQHF
D gene: TRBD1; J gene: TRBJ1-5; clone size: few; V gene: TRBV20-1; CDR3 DNA: TGCAGTGCCAAGACAGGGGTGAGGGTAGGTAGCAATCAGCCCCAGCATTTT; CDR3 protein: CSAKTGVRVGSNQPQHF
D gene: .; J gene: TRBJ2-5; clone size: .; V gene: TRBV28; CDR3 DNA: TGTGCCAGCAGCCATGAGAGGGGGGAGACCCAGTACTTC; CDR3 protein: CASSHERGETQYF
D gene: TRBD1; J gene: TRBJ1-5; clone size: .; V gene: TRBV18; CDR3 DNA: TGTGCCAGCTCACCCGGGACAGGCAATCAGCCCCAGCATTTT; CDR3 protein: CASSPGTGNQPQHF
D gene: TRBD1; J gene: TRBJ1-5; clone size: .; V gene: TRBV20-1; CDR3 DNA: TGCAGTGCTAAGACAGGGGATCAGCCCCAGCATTTT; CDR3 protein: CSAKTGDQPQHF
D gene: .; J gene: TRBJ2-3; clone size: .; V gene: TRBV7-9; CDR3 DNA: TGTGCCAGCAGCTTTAGCGGAGTTAGCACAGATACGCAGTATTTT; CDR3 protein: CASSFSGVSTDTQYF
D gene: TRBD1; J gene: TRBJ1-5; clone size: .; V gene: TRBV19; CDR3 DNA: TGTGCCAGTGACGACAGGGAAAATCAGCCCCAGCATTTT; CDR3 protein: CASDDRENQPQHF
D gene: TRBD2; J gene: TRBJ2-1; clone size: .; V gene: TRBV20-1; CDR3 DNA: TGCAGTGCTGGGGGAAATAGCGGGAGTTTCGATGAGCAGTTCTTC; CDR3 protein: CSAGGNSGSFDEQFF
D gene: TRBD2; J gene: TRBJ2-3; clone size: once; V gene: TRBV6-2/TRBV6-3; CDR3 DNA: TGTGCCAGCAGGAGGACTAGTTACCATACGCAGTATTTT; CDR3 protein: CASRRTSYHTQYF
D gene: TRBD2; J gene: TRBJ2-3; clone size: .; V gene: TRBV20-1; CDR3 DNA: TGCAGTGCTGAAGCAATTAGCGGGAGCGAGGGCACAGATACGCAGTATTTT; CDR3 protein: CSAEAISGSEGTDTQYF
D gene: TRBD1; J gene: TRBJ2-7; clone size: .; V gene: TRBV27; CDR3 DNA: TGTGCCAGCAGACGGACAGGGGGTATGGTCGAGCAGTACTTC; CDR3 protein: CASRRTGGMVEQYF
D gene: .; J gene: TRBJ2-5; clone size: .; V gene: TRBV20-1; CDR3 DNA: TGCAGTGCTAGACCAAGAGAGACCCAGTACTTC; CDR3 protein: CSARPRETQYF
D gene: .; J gene: TRBJ1-2; clone size: .; V gene: TRBV2; CDR3 DNA: TGTGCCAGCAGTGAAGGCGGCAGGGTTGGCTACACCTTC; CDR3 protein: CASSEGGRVGYTF
D gene: TRBD1; J gene: TRBJ2-7; clone size: .; V gene: TRBV11-2; CDR3 DNA: TGTGCCAGCAGCTTAGATGTTGGACAGGATGCCTACGAGCAGTACTTC; CDR3 protein: CASSLDVGQDAYEQYF
D gene: TRBD1; J gene: TRBJ1-1; clone size: few; V gene: TRBV15; CDR3 DNA: TGTGCCACCAGCAGAGAAGGCTACAGGGGGCCATCGGAAGCTTTCTTT; CDR3 protein: CATSREGYRGPSEAFF
D gene: TRBD2; J gene: TRBJ2-3; clone size: .; V gene: TRBV6-4; CDR3 DNA: TGTGCCAGCAGTGCGGGAGGGCCAACAGATACGCAGTATTTT; CDR3 protein: CASSAGGPTDTQYF